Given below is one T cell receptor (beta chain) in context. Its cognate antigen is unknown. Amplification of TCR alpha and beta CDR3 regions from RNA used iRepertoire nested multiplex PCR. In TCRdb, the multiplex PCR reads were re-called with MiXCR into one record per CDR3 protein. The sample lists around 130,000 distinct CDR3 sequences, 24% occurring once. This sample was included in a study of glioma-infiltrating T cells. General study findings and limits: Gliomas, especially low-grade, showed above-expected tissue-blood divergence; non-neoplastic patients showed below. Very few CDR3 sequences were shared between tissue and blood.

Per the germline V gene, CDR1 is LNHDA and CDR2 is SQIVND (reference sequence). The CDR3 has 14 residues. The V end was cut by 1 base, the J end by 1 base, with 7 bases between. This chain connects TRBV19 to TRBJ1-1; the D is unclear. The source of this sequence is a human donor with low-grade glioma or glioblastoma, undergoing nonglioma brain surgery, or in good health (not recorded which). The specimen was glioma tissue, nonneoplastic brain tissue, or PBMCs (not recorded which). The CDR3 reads CASSIATPNTEAFF. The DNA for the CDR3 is TGTGCCAGTAGTATAGCAACACCGAACACTGAAGCTTTCTTT.